This TCR beta chain was recovered during a study of PD-L1 blockade in urothelial cancer. For the study at large: Previous chemotherapy exposure amounted to 0 to 3 regimens for patients.

Here immunoSEQ multiplex PCR was the method, and the copy in TCRdb shows in-frame clones only, minus some. Here the sample spans about 41,000 clones, 70% to 90% being singletons. As to time point: peripheral blood 6 weeks after treatment start. Anywhere from 1 to 8 samples came from each patient, spanning pretreatment and on-treatment. Unmatched junction bases numbered 5, after V lost 5 bases and J lost 2 bases. The CDR3 contains 16 residues. CDR1 is SGHTA and CDR2 is FQGNSA in the germline V gene. This chain connects TRBV7-2 to TRBJ2-1, with TRBD2 matching 11 bases. The receptor was isolated from a man aged 70 or older with urothelial cancer. The source material was PBMCs, sampled around atezolizumab (anti-PD-L1) treatment. Here the CDR3 reads CASSPDSGRAYNEQFF. DNA of the CDR3: TGTGCCAGCAGCCCCGATAGCGGGAGGGCCTACAATGAGCAGTTCTTC.